Following are 31 T cell receptor beta chains from one sample sequenced in a study of T cells in narcolepsy. Some clones are missing from TCRdb's copy, which holds only in-frame ones; the method was immunoSEQ multiplex PCR. The sample holds 15,000 to 20,000 clones, roughly 72% seen once. The sequenced sample was CD45RA- memory CD8+ T cells from PBMCs. These receptor sequences come from a human donor with narcolepsy.

This clone was seen a few times. V gene TRBV28 combines with J gene TRBJ2-3; no clear D. The V end was cut by 1 base, the J end by 6 bases, with 8 bases between. The germline V gene encodes CDR1 MDHEN and CDR2 SYDVKM. The CDR3 is made up of 13 amino acids. CDR3: CASSLSARDTQYF. The CDR3 DNA reads TGTGCCAGCAGTTTATCTGCCAGGGATACGCAGTATTTT.

Note on this clone: Different DNA sequences within this sample yield the same CDR3. The V call is TRBV10-1, the J call TRBJ2-7; 11 bases line up with TRBD1. Germline-derived CDR1 and CDR2 are WNHNN and SYGVQD (reference sequence). This CDR3 has 15 residues. The V segment lost 1 base and the J segment 5 bases; nucleotides outside the gene matches: 4. The CDR3 sequence: CASSEYRTGGNEQYF. Written as DNA, the CDR3 is TGCGCCAGCAGTGAGTATCGGACAGGGGGCAACGAGCAGTACTTC.

This clone is categorized as medium-sized. The CDR3 DNA reads as TGTGCCAGCAGTGAGGGGGACAATCAGCCCCAGCATTTT. Its translation is CASSEGDNQPQHF. The chain couples TRBV2 to TRBJ1-5; tentatively, D is TRBD1 (5 bases). V shed 3 bases and J shed 3 bases, with 6 bases lying between them. Germline V lookup: CDR1 SNHLY, CDR2 FYNNEI. The CDR3 extends over 13 amino acids.

V usage is TRBV6-5 and J usage is TRBJ1-1; D gene uncertain. The V gene lost 6 bases and the J gene lost 4 bases, with 15 bases spanning the gap. CDR3 length equals 14 residues. CDR1 is MNHEY, CDR2 SVGAGI, per germline. CDR3 sequence: CASRLNLGSTEAFF. CDR3 coding DNA: TGTGCCAGCAGATTAAACTTAGGGAGCACTGAAGCTTTCTTT.

The chain is built from TRBV6-1 and TRBJ1-5; 7 bases fit TRBD1. The V gene's germline CDR1 is MNHNS and CDR2 SASEGT. The CDR3 loop spans 18 amino acids. Trimming at V came to 3 bases and at J to 1 base, leaving 12 bases not matched to a gene. The CDR3 loop is CASSDIPTGWLSNQPQHF. Here the CDR3 DNA reads TGTGCCAGCAGTGACATTCCGACAGGGTGGTTGAGCAATCAGCCCCAGCATTTT.

This rearrangement joins TRBV10-3 to TRBJ1-2; the D is unclear. V lost 2 bases to trimming and J lost 4 bases, with 8 bases between them. The CDR3 has 13 amino acids. Per germline, CDR1 ENHRY and CDR2 SYGVKD. The CDR3 region is CAISETNSYGYTF. CDR3 nucleotides: TGTGCCATCAGTGAGACAAACTCCTATGGCTACACCTTC.

This chain connects TRBV13 to TRBJ2-7; the D gene is possibly TRBD2 (6 bases). V shed 5 bases and J shed 5 bases, with 10 bases lying between them. The CDR3 is made up of 12 amino acids. From germline, CDR1 is PRHDT and CDR2 FYEKMQ (reference sequence). CDR3 sequence: CASSQASDEQYF. CDR3 in DNA: TGTGCCAGCAGCCAGGCTAGCGACGAGCAGTACTTC.

The rearrangement uses TRBV7-8 and TRBJ2-2; D is unresolved. The CDR3 has 14 amino acids. V lost 1 base and J 4 bases, leaving 7 bases between the germline ends. Germline values: CDR1 SGHVS, CDR2 FQNEAQ. CDR3 region: CASSLGPGTGELFF. The CDR3 coding sequence is TGTGCCAGCAGCTTAGGCCCGGGCACCGGGGAGCTGTTTTTT.

The rearrangement links TRBV10-3 to TRBJ2-7; D remains ambiguous. V was clipped by 0 bases and J by 5 bases, with 17 bases between them. Per the germline V gene, CDR1 is ENHRY and CDR2 is SYGVKD. CDR3 size: 16 residues. CDR3 DNA: TGTGCCATCAGTGAGTCAGCTTGGGATAGCCGCAACGAGCAGTACTTC. Its protein is CAISESAWDSRNEQYF.

V is TRBV2 and J is TRBJ2-7, with 10 bases identical to TRBD2. Per germline, CDR1 SNHLY and CDR2 FYNNEI. With V trimmed by 6 bases and J by 6 bases, 8 bases remained unmatched. The CDR3 contains 14 residues. CDR3: CASRVTSGVSEQYF. The DNA for the CDR3 is TGTGCCAGCAGGGTAACTAGCGGGGTATCCGAGCAGTACTTC.

This rearrangement joins TRBV19 to TRBJ1-2; 9 bases agree with TRBD1. The length of the CDR3 is 13 residues. The germline V gene encodes CDR1 LNHDA and CDR2 SQIVND (reference sequence). V gave up 5 bases and J gave up 6 bases; unmatched junction bases: 4. CDR3: CASSLDRGNGYTF. The DNA of the CDR3 is TGTGCCAGTAGTCTGGACAGGGGCAATGGCTACACCTTC.

The V gene is TRBV7-9, the J gene TRBJ2-5; perhaps TRBD1 as D (6 bases). V was clipped by 2 bases and J by 4 bases, with 14 bases between them. The germline V gene has CDR1 SEHNR and CDR2 FQNEAQ (reference sequence). This CDR3 region has 15 residues. In DNA form, the CDR3 reads TGTGCCAGCAGCTTACGAGGACAGTCCGTAGAGACCCAGTACTTC. This translates into CASSLRGQSVETQYF.

The chain joins TRBV4-2 to TRBJ1-2; TRBD1 matches at 8 bases. Unmatched junction bases numbered 14, after V lost 3 bases and J lost 8 bases. The CDR3 extends over 16 amino acids. Germline lookup yields CDR1 LGHNA and CDR2 YNFKEQ. CDR3 bases: TGTGCCAGCAGCCATATAGGAGGACAGGGAATCGACGGCTACACCTTC. Its protein is CASSHIGGQGIDGYTF.

The chain employs TRBV6-5 and TRBJ2-7; D not certain. V lost 0 bases and J 1 base, leaving 4 bases between the germline ends. Germline V gene data show CDR1 as MNHEY and CDR2 as SVGAGI. This CDR3 spans 13 amino acids. The CDR3 loop is CASSYSESYEQYF. CDR3 nucleotide sequence: TGTGCCAGCAGTTACTCGGAGTCCTACGAGCAGTACTTC.

About this clone: Only one base separates this from a far larger clonotype, so it likely reflects a read error. The rearrangement links TRBV27 to TRBJ1-5; unclear D gene. Per germline, CDR1 MNHEY and CDR2 SMNVEV (reference sequence). There are 15 residues in the CDR3. V lost 1 base and J lost 0, with 7 bases in between. CDR3 sequence: CASSLWCFSNQPQHF. The CDR3 DNA follows: TGTGCCAGCAGTTTATGGTGTTTTAGCAATCAGCCCCAGCATTTT.

This chain connects TRBV5-1 to TRBJ1-6, with no clear D. CDR1 SGHRS and CDR2 YFSETQ come from the germline V gene. V lost 0 bases and J lost 8, with 12 bases in between. This CDR3 spans 15 amino acids. This chain's CDR3 is CASSLAPGGYSPLHF. For the CDR3, the DNA is TGCGCCAGCAGCTTGGCCCCGGGCGGCTATTCACCCCTCCACTTT.

V is TRBV27 and J is TRBJ2-6; D possibly uses TRBD1 or TRBD2 (6 bases each). The CDR3 extends over 18 amino acids. Germline V gene data show CDR1 as MNHEY and CDR2 as SMNVEV (reference sequence). V lost 9 bases and J 2 bases, leaving 23 bases between the germline ends. CDR3 nucleotide sequence: TGTGCCAGTTCCCCAAAGGGGGGCCTCCCACCTGGGGCCAACGTCCTGACTTTC. Translated, it gives CASSPKGGLPPGANVLTF.

By share of the sample, this clone is large. The rearrangement joins TRBV27 to TRBJ1-5; TRBD1 matches 8 bases. CDR1 MNHEY and CDR2 SMNVEV come from the germline V gene (reference sequence). The ends lost 6 bases at V and 2 bases at J; junction bases unmatched: 6. The CDR3 length is 15 residues. This chain's CDR3 is CASRLQGGRNQPQHF. The CDR3 region has the DNA TGTGCCAGCAGACTACAGGGGGGACGCAATCAGCCCCAGCATTTT.

This clone has just one count. This chain connects TRBV6-5 to TRBJ2-7; maybe TRBD2 (5 bases). The CDR3 spans 15 residues. V was pared by 6 bases and J by 0 bases, with 15 bases between. Germline assignment: CDR1 MNHEY and CDR2 SVGAGI. CDR3 sequence reads: CASSPTSTPSYEQYF. The CDR3, as DNA: TGTGCCAGCAGCCCAACTAGTACCCCCTCCTACGAGCAGTACTTC.

By share of the sample, this clone is medium-sized. Different DNA sequences within this sample yield the same CDR3. The chain recombines TRBV15 with TRBJ1-1, with no clear D. The CDR3 is made up of 13 amino acids. The V and J ends lost 1 base and 1 base respectively, with 4 bases between them. Germline V lookup: CDR1 LNHNV, CDR2 YYDKDF (reference sequence). The CDR3 DNA reads as TGTGCCACCAGCAGAGGGGGGAACACTGAAGCTTTCTTT. Protein product: CATSRGGNTEAFF.

The rearrangement uses TRBV2 and TRBJ1-2; the match to TRBD1 covers 8 bases. Losses at the gene ends were 5 bases for V and 4 bases for J; bases not matched to a gene: 9. The CDR3 is 15 residues long. Per germline, CDR1 SNHLY and CDR2 FYNNEI. The DNA of the CDR3 is TGTGCCAGCAGTACAACCGGGACAGGCGGCTATGGCTACACCTTC. Its translation is CASSTTGTGGYGYTF.

The chain has TRBV18 and TRBJ2-5; TRBD2 matches at 10 bases. Unmatched junction bases numbered 7, after V lost 4 bases and J lost 2 bases. The CDR3 extends over 16 amino acids. In germline, CDR1 is KGHSH, CDR2 LQKENI. CDR3 region: CASSLALAGRQETQYF. As DNA, the CDR3 is TGTGCCAGCTCACTAGCACTAGCGGGAAGACAAGAGACCCAGTACTTC.

This rearrangement joins TRBV9 to TRBJ2-1; the D call may be TRBD1 or TRBD2 (5 bases each). The germline V and J ends were trimmed by 2 bases and 7 bases, with 10 bases remaining between them. Germline assignment: CDR1 SGDLS and CDR2 YYNGEE. This CDR3 region has 13 residues. The chain's CDR3 is CASSVEGINEQFF. The DNA of the CDR3 is TGTGCCAGCAGCGTCGAGGGGATAAATGAGCAGTTCTTC.

The chain has TRBV10-3 and TRBJ1-5; tentative D call: TRBD1 (6 bases). Per germline, CDR1 ENHRY and CDR2 SYGVKD. The CDR3 is made up of 15 amino acids. Trimming removed 10 bases at V and 3 bases at J, with 19 bases between. CDR3 protein: CATSELQGSNQPQHF. CDR3 in DNA: TGTGCCACCTCGGAGCTACAGGGATCCAATCAGCCCCAGCATTTT.

This clone was detected only a few times. This chain joins TRBV13 and TRBJ1-1; 7 bases agree with TRBD1. Germline V gene sequence: CDR1 PRHDT, CDR2 FYEKMQ (reference sequence). After removal of 4 bases from V and 5 bases from J, the junction contained 4 bases not matched to a gene. This CDR3 contains 13 residues. The CDR3 sequence: CASSSQGWTEAFF. In DNA form, the CDR3 reads TGTGCCAGCAGCTCACAGGGGTGGACTGAAGCTTTCTTT.

The CDR3 DNA reads as TGTGCCAGCAGACGACTAGCGGGGGCCGGGAGCGGGGAGCTGTTTTTT. Its translation: CASRRLAGAGSGELFF. J is TRBJ2-2 and V is TRBV28; 12 nucleotides line up with TRBD2. Germline CDR1 reads MDHEN; CDR2 reads SYDVKM. After removal of 6 bases from V and 7 bases from J, the junction contained 9 bases not matched to a gene. This CDR3 contains 16 residues.

The chain is built from TRBV9 and TRBJ2-7; 8 nucleotides align to TRBD2. With V trimmed by 4 bases and J by 0 bases, 3 bases remained unmatched. The CDR3 has 14 amino acids. Germline CDR1 is SGDLS and CDR2 is YYNGEE. CDR3 residues: CASSRGGSSYEQYF. CDR3 DNA: TGTGCCAGCAGCCGCGGGGGGAGCTCCTACGAGCAGTACTTC. Full variable domain (outside the CDR3, taken from reference TRBV9 and TRBJ2-7): DSGVTQTPKHLITATGQRVTLRCSPRSGDLSVYWYQQSLDQGLQFLIQYYNGEERAKGNILERFSAQQFPDLHSELNLSSLELGDSALYFCASSRGGSSYEQYFGPGTRLTVT.

The CDR3 region is CASSPRDRGVEKLFF. The CDR3 DNA reads TGTGCCAGCAGTCCCCGGGACAGAGGGGTTGAAAAACTGTTTTTT. V usage is TRBV27 and J usage is TRBJ1-4; 7 bases match TRBD1. The CDR3 is 15 residues long. Germline CDR1 is MNHEY and CDR2 is SMNVEV (reference sequence). The V and J ends lost 5 bases and 7 bases, in that order; junction bases with no gene match: 10.

V is TRBV5-6 and J is TRBJ2-7; D unclear. Germline-derived CDR1 and CDR2 are SGHDT and YYEEEE. V was cut by 0 bases and J by 0 bases, with 7 bases left in between. This CDR3 comprises 14 residues. This CDR3 is CASSLGLNSYEQYF. CDR3 nucleotide sequence: TGTGCCAGCAGCTTGGGCCTTAACTCCTACGAGCAGTACTTC.

This CDR3 reads CASSPGTGADTQYF. CDR3 nucleotide sequence: TGTGCCAGCAGCCCGGGGACAGGGGCAGATACGCAGTATTTT. J is TRBJ2-3 and V is TRBV7-6, with 10 bases fitting TRBD1. V shed 5 bases, J shed 4 bases, and the junction held 3 bases outside the gene matches. Germline CDR1 and CDR2: SGHVS and FNYEAQ. CDR3 length: 14 amino acids.

The chain links TRBV10-2 to TRBJ2-5, with 7 bases identical to TRBD2. The J call may be faulty, since TRBJ2-7 better matches the DNA end. The CDR3 length is 15 residues. Germline CDR1 and CDR2: WSHSY and SAAADI. CDR3 DNA: TGCGCCAGCAGCCGAGGACTAGAGTACTCCTACGAGCAGTACTTC. It is translated as CASSRGLEYSYEQYF.